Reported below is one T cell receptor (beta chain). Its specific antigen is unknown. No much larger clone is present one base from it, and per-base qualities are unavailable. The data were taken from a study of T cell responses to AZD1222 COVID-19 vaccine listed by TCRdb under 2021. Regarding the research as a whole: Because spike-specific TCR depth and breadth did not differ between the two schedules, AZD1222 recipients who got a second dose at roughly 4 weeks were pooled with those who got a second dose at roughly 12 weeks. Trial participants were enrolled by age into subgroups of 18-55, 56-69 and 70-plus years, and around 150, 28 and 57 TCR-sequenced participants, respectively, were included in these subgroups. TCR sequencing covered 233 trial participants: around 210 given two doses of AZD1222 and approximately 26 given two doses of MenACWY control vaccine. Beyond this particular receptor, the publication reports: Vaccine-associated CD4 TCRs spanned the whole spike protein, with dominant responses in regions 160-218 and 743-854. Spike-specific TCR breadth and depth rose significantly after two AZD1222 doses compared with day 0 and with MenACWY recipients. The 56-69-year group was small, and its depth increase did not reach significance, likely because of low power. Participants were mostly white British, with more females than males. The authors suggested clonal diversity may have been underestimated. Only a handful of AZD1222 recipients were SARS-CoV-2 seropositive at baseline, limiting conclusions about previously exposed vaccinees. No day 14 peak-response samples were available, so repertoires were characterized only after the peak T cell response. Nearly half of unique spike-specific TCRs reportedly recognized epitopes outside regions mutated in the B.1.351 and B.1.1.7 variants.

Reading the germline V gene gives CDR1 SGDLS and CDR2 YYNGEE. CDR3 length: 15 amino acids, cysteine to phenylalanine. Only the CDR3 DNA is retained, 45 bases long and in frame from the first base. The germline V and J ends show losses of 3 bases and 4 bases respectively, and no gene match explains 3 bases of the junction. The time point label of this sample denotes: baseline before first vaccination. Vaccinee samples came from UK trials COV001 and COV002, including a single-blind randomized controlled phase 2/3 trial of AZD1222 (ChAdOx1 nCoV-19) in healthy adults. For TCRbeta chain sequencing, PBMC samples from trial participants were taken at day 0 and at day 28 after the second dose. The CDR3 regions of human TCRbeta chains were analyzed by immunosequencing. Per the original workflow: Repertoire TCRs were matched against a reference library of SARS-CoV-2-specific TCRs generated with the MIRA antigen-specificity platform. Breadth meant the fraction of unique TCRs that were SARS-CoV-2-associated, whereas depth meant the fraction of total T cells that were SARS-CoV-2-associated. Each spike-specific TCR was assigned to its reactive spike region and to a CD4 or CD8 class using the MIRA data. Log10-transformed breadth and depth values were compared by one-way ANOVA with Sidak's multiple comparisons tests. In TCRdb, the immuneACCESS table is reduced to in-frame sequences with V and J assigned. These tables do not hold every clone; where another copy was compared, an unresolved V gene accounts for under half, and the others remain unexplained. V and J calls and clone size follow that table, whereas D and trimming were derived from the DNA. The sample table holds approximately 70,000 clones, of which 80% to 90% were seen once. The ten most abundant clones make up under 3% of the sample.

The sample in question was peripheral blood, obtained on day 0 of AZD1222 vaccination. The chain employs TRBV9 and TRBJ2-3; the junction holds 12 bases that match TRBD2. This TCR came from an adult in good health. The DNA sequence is TGTGCCAGCAGCGACGGGACTAGCGGGCCAGATACGCAGTATTTT. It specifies CASSDGTSGPDTQYF.